The 2 T cell receptor beta chains presented below share a single source sample, sequenced in a study of blood T cell repertoires in COVID-19. Clones were read by immunoSEQ multiplex PCR, and TCRdb kept only the in-frame ones, dropping some. Of approximately 140,000 clones in the sample, approximately 88% were seen once. Sequencing input: PBMCs or T cells enriched from blood (not recorded which). Source of these receptors: a woman younger than 45 with acute COVID-19.

V is TRBV24-1 and J is TRBJ1-5; 7 positions agree with TRBD1. The germline gives CDR1 KGHDR, CDR2 SFDVKD. J lost 3 bases, V lost 3 bases, and 7 bases had no gene match. The CDR3 totals 16 residues. In DNA form, the CDR3 reads TGTGCCACCAGTGATAGGGACAGAGGGGCCAATCAGCCCCAGCATTTT. It translates to CATSDRDRGANQPQHF.

This clone was counted a single time. V and J are TRBV6-1 and TRBJ2-6; 8 bases line up with TRBD1. The trim removed 4 bases at V and 0 bases at J, leaving 8 bases unmatched. The CDR3 has 18 amino acids. Germline values: CDR1 MNHNS, CDR2 SASEGT. CDR3 sequence reads: CASSGQGPTYSGANVLTF. The CDR3 DNA is TGTGCCAGCAGTGGACAGGGGCCGACTTACTCTGGGGCCAACGTCCTGACTTTC.